This passage covers 23 T cell receptor beta chains from one sample sequenced in a study of shared clonotypes between healthy human individuals. Sequencing used immunoSEQ multiplex PCR; TCRdb keeps in-frame clones, though not all of them. Counted here are a few million clones, roughly 95% occurring once; the ten biggest clones make up less than 0.15%. The sequenced sample consisted of naive CD4+ T cells sorted from blood. As to subset: CD45RA+ positively selected. These receptors were taken from a man between 18 and 29 years old in good health.

CDR3 sequence (DNA): TGTGCCAGCACCCGGACAGGGAAGGGCACTGAAGCTTTCTTT. Residues: CASTRTGKGTEAFF. The chain has TRBV28 and TRBJ1-1; TRBD1 agrees at 8 bases. J lost 4 bases, V lost 7 bases, and 8 bases had no gene match. This CDR3 has 14 amino acids. Germline values: CDR1 MDHEN, CDR2 SYDVKM.

This sequence joins TRBV4-3 and TRBJ2-1; no reliable D call. Trimming took off 1 base at V and 2 bases at J, with 12 bases between the two ends. Germline CDR1 LGHNA, CDR2 YSLEER. The CDR3 has 16 amino acids. The DNA of the CDR3 is TGCGCCAGCAGCCAAGTACCGGATTTGGCCTACAATGAGCAGTTCTTC. Amino acid sequence: CASSQVPDLAYNEQFF.

This chain connects TRBV11-3 to TRBJ2-1, with TRBD2 identical over 15 bases. Germline CDR1 reads SGHNT; CDR2 reads YENEEA. The CDR3 covers 18 residues. V gave up 1 base and J gave up 7 bases; unmatched junction bases: 8. The CDR3 spells CASSLGMGLAGGSNEQFF. In DNA, the CDR3 is TGTGCCAGCAGCTTAGGAATGGGACTAGCGGGAGGCTCAAATGAGCAGTTCTTC.

The chain joins TRBV12-5 to TRBJ2-3; 8 bases fit TRBD1. The CDR3 loop spans 14 amino acids. Trimming took 5 bases from V and 3 from J; bases not matched to a gene: 4. Germline lookup yields CDR1 LGHNT and CDR2 FRNRAP. DNA of the CDR3: TGTGCTAGTGGTCGGGGACAGGTGACAGATACGCAGTATTTT. It yields the protein CASGRGQVTDTQYF.

The V gene is TRBV28, the J gene TRBJ1-5; TRBD1 aligns across 7 bases. This CDR3 is 15 amino acids long. Germline lookup yields CDR1 MDHEN and CDR2 SYDVKM. J was trimmed by 2 bases and V by 4 bases; bases with no gene match: 5. The CDR3 DNA is TGTGCCAGCAGTTCGGGACAGAGGGGCAATCAGCCCCAGCATTTT. Protein: CASSSGQRGNQPQHF. Based on the CDR3 plus reference TRBV28 and TRBJ1-5, the full variable domain is DVKVTQSSRYLVKRTGEKVFLECVQDMDHENMFWYRQDPGLGLRLIYFSYDVKMKEKGDIPEGYSVSREKKERFSLILESASTNQTSMYLCASSSGQRGNQPQHFGDGTRLSIL.

V is TRBV30 and J is TRBJ1-5; D gene ambiguous. From germline, CDR1 is GTSNPN and CDR2 SVGIG (reference sequence). The CDR3 covers 14 residues. Trimming removed 1 base at V and 7 bases at J, with 14 bases between. The CDR3 sequence is CAWSATSRRQPQHF. CDR3 DNA sequence: TGTGCCTGGAGTGCGACTTCCCGTCGACAGCCCCAGCATTTT.

The chain recombines TRBV10-3 with TRBJ2-1, with D possibly matching TRBD2 (6 bases). The CDR3 sequence is 16 residues long. Per germline, CDR1 ENHRY and CDR2 SYGVKD. V lost 0 bases, J lost 2 bases, and 11 bases lay in between. CDR3 nucleotides: TGTGCCATCAGTGAGTCTTGGGCGGGACCCTACAATGAGCAGTTCTTC. Translation: CAISESWAGPYNEQFF.

The chain has TRBV7-2 and TRBJ2-7, with 13 bases that match TRBD2. This CDR3 is built from 15 residues. Germline lookup yields CDR1 SGHTA and CDR2 FQGNSA. Trimming removed 1 base from V and 9 bases from J; junction bases left unmatched: 6. The CDR3 protein is CASSLGGLAGVGQYF. DNA of the CDR3: TGTGCCAGCAGCTTAGGCGGACTAGCGGGAGTAGGGCAGTACTTC.

V and J are TRBV4-1 and TRBJ1-6, with a possible D match to TRBD1 (5 bases). Germline V lookup: CDR1 MGHRA, CDR2 YSYEKL. The CDR3 contains 14 residues. V was cut by 3 bases and J by 6 bases, with 9 bases left in between. The CDR3 loop is CASSHPQVNSPLHF. CDR3 nucleotide sequence: TGCGCCAGCAGCCACCCACAGGTTAATTCACCCCTCCACTTT.

V usage is TRBV5-6 and J usage is TRBJ2-2, with a tentative D call TRBD1 (6 bases). Germline V CDR1 and CDR2: SGHDT, YYEEEE. The CDR3 is 16 residues long. Trimming shortened V by 5 bases and J by 4 bases, and 18 bases separated the two germline ends. The CDR3 protein is CASRKSRVGGTGELFF. The CDR3 nucleotides read TGTGCCAGCAGAAAAAGTCGGGTAGGGGGCACCGGGGAGCTGTTTTTT.

The rearrangement uses TRBV28 and TRBJ2-1; 7 bases map to TRBD2. Losses at the gene ends were 5 bases for V and 4 bases for J; bases not matched to a gene: 11. This CDR3 is built from 16 residues. CDR1 MDHEN and CDR2 SYDVKM come from the germline V gene. The CDR3 region has the DNA TGTGCCAGCAGTCCCAGCGGGGTGCAGTGGTACAATGAGCAGTTCTTC. It specifies CASSPSGVQWYNEQFF.

The chain has TRBV18 and TRBJ2-7; D might be TRBD1 (5 bases). Germline CDR1 is KGHSH and CDR2 is LQKENI. Trimming took off 3 bases at V and 0 bases at J, with 15 bases between the two ends. The CDR3 has 16 residues. The CDR3 bases are TGTGCCAGCTCACCTAACCTGGCGACAGCCTCCTACGAGCAGTACTTC. Its protein product is CASSPNLATASYEQYF. Drawing the rest from reference TRBV18 and TRBJ2-7, the complete variable domain is NAGVMQNPRHLVRRRGQEARLRCSPMKGHSHVYWYRQLPEEGLKFMVYLQKENIIDESGMPKERFSAEFPKEGPSILRIQQVVRGDSAAYFCASSPNLATASYEQYFGPGTRLTVT.

The V call is TRBV6-1, the J call TRBJ2-1, with 7 bases fitting TRBD2. The V segment lost 8 bases and the J segment 2 bases; nucleotides outside the gene matches: 3. CDR3 length equals 13 residues. Germline loops: CDR1 MNHNS, CDR2 SASEGT. DNA of the CDR3: TGTGCCAGCGTAGCGGGTACCTACAATGAGCAGTTCTTC. As protein: CASVAGTYNEQFF.

V gene TRBV5-6 combines with J gene TRBJ1-2, with D maybe TRBD1 (6 bases). The CDR3 has 14 amino acids. CDR1 is SGHDT, CDR2 YYEEEE, per germline. Trimming shortened V by 4 bases and J by 1 base, and 11 bases separated the two germline ends. The CDR3 region has the DNA TGTGCCAGCAGCGGATGGACAGTTAACTATGGCTACACCTTC. Encoded protein: CASSGWTVNYGYTF.

This sequence joins TRBV14 and TRBJ2-3; TRBD1 matches at 11 bases. With 2 bases clipped from V and 4 bases from J, the junction kept 8 bases outside the gene matches. The CDR3 consists of 17 residues. Germline assignment: CDR1 SGHDN and CDR2 FVKESK. The CDR3 nucleotides read TGTGCCAGCAGCCAACTGCCCGGGACAGGGGGATCAGATACGCAGTATTTT. Translating gives CASSQLPGTGGSDTQYF.

J is TRBJ2-3 and V is TRBV6-5; no definite D call. Per germline, CDR1 MNHEY and CDR2 SVGAGI. Trimming took 6 bases from V and 2 from J, leaving 6 bases between them. The CDR3 contains 12 residues. The DNA of the CDR3 is TGTGCCAGCAGGGCCACCACAGATACGCAGTATTTT. The encoded protein is CASRATTDTQYF.

The genes are TRBV19 and TRBJ1-2; no clear D. Germline CDR1 reads LNHDA; CDR2 reads SQIVND (reference sequence). V was trimmed by 8 bases and J by 0 bases, leaving 13 bases between them. The CDR3 totals 14 residues. The CDR3 loop reads CASQRAAANYGYTF. CDR3 sequence (DNA): TGTGCCAGTCAAAGGGCGGCAGCTAACTATGGCTACACCTTC.

The chain links TRBV5-1 to TRBJ2-5; 13 nucleotides match TRBD2. V was clipped by 4 bases and J by 5 bases; unmatched bases: 8. The CDR3 runs 16 residues. The germline gives CDR1 SGHRS, CDR2 YFSETQ. CDR3 sequence (DNA): TGCGCCAGCAGCCTTGGGACTAGCGGGGTTTTTGAGACCCAGTACTTC. This encodes CASSLGTSGVFETQYF.

V and J are TRBV7-2 and TRBJ2-1; no clear D gene. The CDR3 has 15 residues. Germline V CDR1 and CDR2: SGHTA, FQGNSA. V gave up 0 bases and J gave up 6 bases, with 12 bases separating them. CDR3 nucleotide sequence: TGTGCCAGCAGCTTAGCCCTAGTAGCTGGCAATGAGCAGTTCTTC. Translating gives CASSLALVAGNEQFF.

This sequence joins TRBV4-1 and TRBJ2-2; D possibly matches TRBD1 or TRBD2 (6 bases each). Germline values: CDR1 MGHRA, CDR2 YSYEKL. The CDR3 loop spans 15 amino acids. Trimming shortened V by 5 bases and J by 8 bases, and 18 bases separated the two germline ends. The CDR3 DNA follows: TGCGCCAGCAGCGTAGATAGGGGGGAGACGGGGGAGCTGTTTTTT. This sequence encodes CASSVDRGETGELFF.

In this sample, this clone turned up once. This rearrangement joins TRBV7-2 to TRBJ2-5; 10 positions agree with TRBD2. Germline lookup yields CDR1 SGHTA and CDR2 FQGNSA. V lost 3 bases, J lost 2 bases, and 6 bases stayed unmatched. This CDR3 has 16 residues. CDR3 DNA sequence: TGTGCCAGCAGCTTCGGACTAGCGGAGATACAAGAGACCCAGTACTTC. Translating it yields CASSFGLAEIQETQYF. Looking up the rest from reference TRBV7-2 and TRBJ2-5 gives the full variable domain: GAGVSQSPSNKVTEKGKDVELRCDPISGHTALYWYRQSLGQGLEFLIYFQGNSAPDKSGLPSDRFSAERTGGSVSTLTIQRTQQEDSAVYLCASSFGLAEIQETQYFGPGTRLLVL.

This chain uses TRBV19 with TRBJ1-2; TRBD1 matches 8 bases. V lost 9 bases, J lost 7 bases, and 10 bases stayed unmatched. Germline values: CDR1 LNHDA, CDR2 SQIVND (reference sequence). The CDR3 is 13 residues long. The CDR3 is CASQDRVKGGYTF. In DNA form, the CDR3 reads TGTGCCAGCCAGGACAGGGTGAAGGGTGGCTACACCTTC.

Of note for this clone: This specimen includes other DNA sequences encoding the same CDR3. J is TRBJ1-2 and V is TRBV6-1, with D perhaps TRBD1 (5 bases). This CDR3 has 13 residues. CDR1 and CDR2 (germline): MNHNS, SASEGT. The V end lost 0 bases, the J end lost 7 bases, and 9 bases lay between the germline ends. CDR3 DNA sequence: TGTGCCAGCAGTGAAGCAGGGGTTGGTGGCTACACCTTC. Translation: CASSEAGVGGYTF.